This T cell receptor beta chain was captured by sequencing in a study of T cells expressing NK-cell markers (dated by TCRdb to 2018 to 2020). About the investigation overall: TCR beta-chain repertoires were profiled in sorted CD3+CD56+NKG2C+, CD3+CD56+NKG2C- and CD3+CD56-NKG2C+ T-cell subsets from several donors. The eight sequenced donors were randomly selected healthy volunteers, three men and five women. Libraries were sequenced as 2 x 150 bp reads on Illumina HiSeq 2000/2500, MiSeq or NextSeq. Among the eight sequenced donors, only one was HCMV-seronegative, while the other seven were HCMV-seropositive.

Instrument on record: Illumina HiSeq 2000. The TCR beta cDNA libraries were made using 5'RACE template switching, a step that added both a universal primer site and unique molecular identifiers. Priming for cDNA synthesis came from the TCR beta constant segment, and two successive PCR amplification steps followed. In the original analysis: MIGEC handled demultiplexing of the reads and grouping by UMI, while MiTCR was used to assemble and quantify clonotypes. To remove erroneous sequences, TCR cDNA sequences were retained only when supported by two or more reads. The tcR package was used for downstream repertoire analysis, and clonotypes were matched across fractions by CDR3 nucleotide sequence plus V segment. Antigen specificity was annotated against VDJdb with VDJmatch, allowing one amino acid substitution in CDR3. Each CDR3 protein sequence appears as one entry after TCRdb reprocessed the reads, and no DNA is included. TCRdb, rather than the study authors, made the V and J calls. The table for this sample shows about 160,000 distinct CDR3 sequences. Roughly a fifth of the sample belongs to the ten largest clones.

As regards this clonotype: Its antigen remains undetermined.

The investigation overall reported the following: Those dominant clonotypes were again the most abundant among CD3+CD56-NKG2C+ cells in a few donors, at about 25-60.1%. In about 6 donors, the dominant CD3+CD56+NKG2C+ clonotypes were found to rank among the top 10 CD8+ clonotypes and to make up 1.0-7.0% of CD8+ T cells. Whether the expanded NKG2C-expressing T cell clones were specific for HCMV antigens remained unclear.

HCMV serostatus was determined by detecting HCMV-specific IgG in serum with a commercial ELISA kit. Ficoll density gradient centrifugation was used to isolate peripheral blood mononuclear cells from blood. There are 15 amino acids in the CDR3, from cysteine to phenylalanine inclusive. No DNA is given. Via the germline V gene (reference sequence), CDR1 is SEHNR and CDR2 FQNEAQ. The sequencing sample was made of blood T cells: a sorted CD56 or NKG2C T cell subset, CD4+ or CD8+ T cells, or bulk PBMC T cells (not recorded which). This TCR derives from a man between 18 and 69 years old in good health. The receptor chain draws on TRBV7-9 and TRBJ2-5; the D call of TRBD2 rests on TCRdb alone, since no DNA is present to check it. The CDR3 protein: CASDEAGDYQETQYF.